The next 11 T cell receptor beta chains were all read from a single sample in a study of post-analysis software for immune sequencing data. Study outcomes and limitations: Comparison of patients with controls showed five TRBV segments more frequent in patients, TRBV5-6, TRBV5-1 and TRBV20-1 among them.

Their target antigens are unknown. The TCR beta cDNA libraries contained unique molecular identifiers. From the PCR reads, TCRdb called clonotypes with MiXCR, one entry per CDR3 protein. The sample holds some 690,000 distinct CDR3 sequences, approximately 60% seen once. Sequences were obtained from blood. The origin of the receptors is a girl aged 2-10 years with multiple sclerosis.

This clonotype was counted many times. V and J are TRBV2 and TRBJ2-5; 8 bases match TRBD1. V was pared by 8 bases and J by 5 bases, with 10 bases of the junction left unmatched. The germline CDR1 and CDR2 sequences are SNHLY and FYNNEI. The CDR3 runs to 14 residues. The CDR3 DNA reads TGTGCCAGCTTATCGACAGGGGTAGTGGAGACCCAGTACTTC. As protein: CASLSTGVVETQYF.

The CDR3 DNA follows: TGTGCCAGCAGCCGACCGCGCGGGGAGCAGTTCTTC. It encodes CASSRPRGEQFF. The gene calls are TRBV7-2 and TRBJ2-1, with D possibly TRBD2 on 5 matching bases. The CDR3 has 12 residues. In germline, CDR1 is SGHTA, CDR2 FQGNSA. The ends were cut back, 5 bases at V and 10 bases at J, with 12 bases in the middle.

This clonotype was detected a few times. Written as DNA, the CDR3 is TGTGCCAGCAGTGATAAGCGTTACAATGAGCAGTTCTTC. Its translation is CASSDKRYNEQFF. The rearrangement uses TRBV6-4 and TRBJ2-1, with D hard to call. Germline CDR1 is MRHNA and CDR2 is SNTAGT. The V and J ends lost 3 bases and 4 bases respectively, with 7 bases between them. CDR3 length equals 13 residues.

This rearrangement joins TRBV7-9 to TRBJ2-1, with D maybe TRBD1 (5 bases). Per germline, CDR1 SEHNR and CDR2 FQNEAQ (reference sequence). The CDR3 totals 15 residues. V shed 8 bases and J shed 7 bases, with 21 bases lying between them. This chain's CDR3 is CASRPSGRTSNEQFF. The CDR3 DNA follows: TGTGCCAGCCGCCCCTCAGGGCGGACGTCAAATGAGCAGTTCTTC.

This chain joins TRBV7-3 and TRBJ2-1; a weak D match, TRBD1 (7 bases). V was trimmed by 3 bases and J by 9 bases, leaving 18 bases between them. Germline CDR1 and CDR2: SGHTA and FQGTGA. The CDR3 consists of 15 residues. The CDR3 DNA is TGTGCCAGCAGCTTGACAGGGAGCCAGGGGGGTGAGCAGTTCTTC. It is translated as CASSLTGSQGGEQFF.

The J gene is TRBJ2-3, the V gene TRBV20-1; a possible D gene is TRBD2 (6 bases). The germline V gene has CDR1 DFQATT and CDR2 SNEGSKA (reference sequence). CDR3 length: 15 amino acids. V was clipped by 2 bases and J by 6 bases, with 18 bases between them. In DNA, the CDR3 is TGCAGTGCTAGACACGGCGGGACCCCAGGGGATACGCAGTATTTT. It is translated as CSARHGGTPGDTQYF.

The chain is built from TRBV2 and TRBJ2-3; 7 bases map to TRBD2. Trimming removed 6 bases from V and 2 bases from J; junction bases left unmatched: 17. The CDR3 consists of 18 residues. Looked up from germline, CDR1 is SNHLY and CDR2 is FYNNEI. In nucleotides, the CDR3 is TGTGCCAGCAGAGCGAAAGGCGTAGCGGGCAACAACACAGATACGCAGTATTTT. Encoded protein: CASRAKGVAGNNTDTQYF.

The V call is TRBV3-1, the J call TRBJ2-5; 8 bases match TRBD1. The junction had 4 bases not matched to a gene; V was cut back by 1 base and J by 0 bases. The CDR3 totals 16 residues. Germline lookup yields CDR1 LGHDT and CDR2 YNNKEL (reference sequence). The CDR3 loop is CASSQVGTGYQETQYF. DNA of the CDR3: TGTGCCAGCAGCCAAGTTGGGACAGGTTACCAAGAGACCCAGTACTTC.

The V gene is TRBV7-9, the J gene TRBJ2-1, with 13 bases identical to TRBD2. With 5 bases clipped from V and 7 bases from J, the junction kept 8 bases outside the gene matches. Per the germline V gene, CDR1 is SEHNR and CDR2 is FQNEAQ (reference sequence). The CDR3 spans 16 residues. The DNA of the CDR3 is TGTGCCAGCAGCAAGCCGGGACTAGCGGGAAAAAATGAGCAGTTCTTC. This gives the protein CASSKPGLAGKNEQFF.

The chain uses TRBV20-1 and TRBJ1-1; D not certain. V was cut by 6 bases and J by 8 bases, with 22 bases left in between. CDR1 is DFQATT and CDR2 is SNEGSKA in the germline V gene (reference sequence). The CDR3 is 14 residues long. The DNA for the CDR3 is TGCAGTGCCGCCTCCTTCGTCGGAACCGAAGAAGCTTTCTTT. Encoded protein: CSAASFVGTEEAFF.

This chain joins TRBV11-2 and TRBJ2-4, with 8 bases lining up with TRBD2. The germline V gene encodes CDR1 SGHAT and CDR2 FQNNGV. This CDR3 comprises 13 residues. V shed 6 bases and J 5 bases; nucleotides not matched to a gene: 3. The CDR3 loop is CASRGSGENIQYF. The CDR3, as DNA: TGTGCCAGCAGAGGTAGCGGGGAAAACATTCAGTACTTC.